This entry is about one T cell receptor (beta chain). Its antigen is unknown. No per-base quality is available; no much larger clone lies one base away. Germline trimming amounts to 3 bases on V and 4 bases on J, with 5 as the count of junction bases outside the gene matches. The CDR1 and CDR2 encoded by the germline V gene are WSHSY and SAAADI. The CDR3 goes from the cysteine to the phenylalanine over 15 residues. Only the CDR3 portion is preserved as DNA: 45 bases, with reading frame beginning at the first base. This entry is derived from a study of cytomegalovirus exposure and HLA in healthy donors (dated by TCRdb to 2015 to 2018). About the study as a whole: An earlier analysis of roughly 630 of the donors reported about 290 Gb of sequence data and roughly 100 million unique TCR beta sequences from about 200 million T cells. About 280 gigabases of sequencing data and around 88 million unique TCR sequences made up an early release that covered some 640 HLA-typed donors. The genetic ancestry cluster associated with self-reported Caucasian donors included over 80% of the approximately 410 genotyped donors. The study aimed to test whether signatures of past pathogen exposure could be identified by cataloging public T cell receptors. Using immunosequencing, the study profiled T cell repertoires from 666 subjects and related those repertoires to cytomegalovirus serostatus. Along with the roughly 670-subject first cohort, a separate validation cohort of approximately 110 different subjects was used. The study combined high-throughput TCR immunosequencing, statistical association of individual TCRs with disease status, and machine learning to predict cytomegalovirus infection status. A later analysis re-analyzed previously published TCR beta repertoires from roughly 630 donors and added high-resolution HLA genotyping to study TCR occurrence patterns. The later analysis used no new phenotypic data to find candidate immune exposures, relying instead on TCR beta sequences and their occurrence across donors. An earlier analysis of some 500 of the donors applied high-throughput TCR beta sequencing to assess whether each TCR beta V gene segment acted as functional or pseudogenic. Donor age, sex, ethnicity and CMV serostatus were compiled alongside the repertoire data. In a later genetic analysis, genome-wide SNP genotypes for about three fifths of the 666 donors were used, and that subset was treated as a discovery cohort. All discovery cohort repertoires had been generated using a single sequencing platform. HLA typing included class I and class II loci at four-digit resolution. The number of donors typed differed by locus, with roughly 620-630 for A, B, C, DRB1 and DQB1, 522 for DQA1, about 610 for DPA1, and 450 to 480 for DPB1. About five DR-DQ haplotypes were treated as single units for association and clustering because of strong linkage in the cohort. Among a few hundred genotyped donors of the cohort, an average of around 240,000 unique TCR beta nucleotide sequences were sequenced per donor, 15% to 20% of them non-productive.

Library method: the immunoSEQ multiplex PCR assay. For the multiplex PCR, a mixture combining 60 forward primers for TCR Vbeta segments and 13 reverse primers for TCR Jbeta segments was used. Amplification of the CDR3 region of rearranged TCR beta genes was performed with a multiplex PCR assay on genomic DNA. On the Illumina HiSeq System, the amplified TCR beta libraries were sequenced as 87-base-pair reads. In the paper's pipeline: In a later analysis, approximately 74 million unique TCR beta chains were counted across the roughly 700 repertoires, and roughly 11 million of these chains were shared by at least two donors. To remove PCR and sequencing errors, raw reads were error-corrected and collapsed into unique sequences using a nearest-neighbor algorithm that merged closely related sequences. CDR3 sequences were aligned to IMGT reference sequences to assign V, D and J gene segments. Each retained sequence needed at least a six-nucleotide match to both a V gene segment and a J gene segment. A rearrangement counted as productive if the CDR3 had no stop codons and remained in frame with V and J, and every other rearrangement counted as non-productive. Following IMGT convention, CDR3 was defined as the stretch from the second conserved V-encoded cysteine up to the conserved J-encoded phenylalanine. The earlier analysis of about 640 of the donors excluded any sequence lacking an unambiguous match to a single V gene segment. In an earlier analysis of approximately 610 of the donors, V segments were called functional above 56.7% productive rearrangements and were called segregating when the between-donor standard deviation exceeded 5%. A statistical classification framework was built to diagnose cytomegalovirus status from the catalog of TCR beta chain sequences. In a later analysis, TCR nucleotide sequences were compared against IMGT/GENE-DB human TR gene sequences so that V and J genes could be assigned. The TCRdist pipeline was used in a later analysis to assign CDR3 sequences and most-parsimonious VDJ recombination scenarios. In a later analysis, each TCR beta chain was defined by its CDR3 amino acid sequence together with its V-gene family, and reads without a unique V-gene family were excluded. As a way to deal with suspected cross-contamination and a sequencing artifact, a later analysis dropped under 600 nucleotide sequences that were highly shared and had low generation probability. A later analysis calculated a clonal expansion index for each public chain from normalized within-repertoire ranks of inferred template counts. A later analysis computed generation probabilities with a VDJ recombination model fitted to out-of-frame rearrangements, and checked the results against IGoR. In a later analysis, hypergeometric tests were used to score TCR-TCR, TCR-HLA and TCR-CMV co-occurrence, with a repertoire-size bias correction applied to TCR pairs. A later analysis estimated false discovery rates by permuting HLA or CMV assignments 20 times. In a later analysis, co-occurring TCRs were grouped using DBSCAN, and TCRdist sequence similarity was added for clustering within HLA-allele-positive subsets. Co-occurrence clustering excluded repertoires with fewer than 30,000 or more than 120,000 public chains, plus five with anomalous nucleotide sharing. TCRdb obtained this table from immuneACCESS and retained in-frame rearrangements with V and J assigned. These tables miss some clones; where compared with another copy, unresolved V genes account for less than half of the shortfall, and the remainder is unexplained. That table supplies the V and J calls and clone size; D and trimming were determined from the DNA. In all, the sample holds 150,000 or so clones, and roughly 80% of those were seen once. The top ten clonotypes cover approximately 11% of the sample.

In total, roughly 710 healthy bone marrow donors made up the cohort. Cohort members were all nominally healthy when sampled, although unrecorded immune exposures were likely present. The donor tested CMV seropositive and was one of the 289 seropositive cohort members. A peripheral blood sample was collected from each donor, and TCR beta sequencing was performed on peripheral blood mononuclear cells. The Qiagen DNeasy Blood Extraction Kit was used to extract genomic DNA from the blood cell samples. What the authors observed across the whole study: In a later analysis, the rate of TCR association differed among HLA loci, with DRB1 alleles having the most associated TCRs and HLA-C alleles having the fewest. The 87-base-pair reads could not distinguish some IMGT-functional V segments, including TRBV6-2 and TRBV6-3, so those segments were excluded. Three of the identified cytomegalovirus-associated TCR beta chains were confirmed in vitro to be specific for cytomegalovirus antigens. Most TCR sequences were seen in very few donors, while some public TCRs were found in many individuals. Only TCR beta chains were sequenced in this cohort, and the absence of alpha or paired-chain data limited detectable features. An earlier analysis of 587 of the donors showed that most TCR beta V segments appeared in productive rearrangements either about 87% or about 30% of the time, which broadly matched IMGT annotations. According to a later analysis, most CMV-associated TCR beta chains appeared to be HLA-restricted, and the HLA associations seemed to be driven largely by CMV exposure. In a later analysis, HLA-associated TCR beta chains showed more clonal expansion and lower generation probabilities than non-associated chains that were equally common. A further reported finding was that TCR beta sequences accurately predicted the HLA-A and HLA-B alleles for most subjects in the first cohort. A cluster of highly shared sequence variants was judged likely to be a technical artifact of the sequencing pipeline. Correlated functional status among segregating V segments might reflect linkage disequilibrium, but an unknown experimental factor could not be ruled out. At a false discovery rate of 0.05, a later analysis linked 16,951 TCR beta sequences to specific HLA alleles. For the cohort, immune exposure information was limited to CMV serostatus. When HLA alleles, especially DR and DQ, strongly co-occurred, attributing TCR associations to individual alleles was difficult. It was suggested by the authors that the approach could potentially be generalized to other disease states and immunological phenotypes. Because some donors lacked HLA typing at each locus, the association tests relied only on the typed subset. A later analysis reported that several top co-occurrence clusters appeared linked to parvovirus B19, influenza, CMV and Epstein-Barr virus. In a later genetic analysis, fewer N-insertions in productive TCRs were reported among donors in an Asian-associated ancestry cluster than the approximately 630-donor mean. Presence/absence analyses assumed roughly uniform sequencing depth across donors, an assumption that may not hold. V-gene and J-gene trimming of TCR beta chains was associated with a missense DCLRE1C variant in a later genetic analysis, and the association was replicated in an independent cohort. The study gave a list of 150 to 200 TCR beta chains associated with cytomegalovirus. Cytomegalovirus status was reported to be diagnosed by the classifier with high specificity and sensitivity in both the original and validation cohorts. Because counts were too low, 15 or so rarely observed V segments, including chromosome 9 orphons, were excluded from the earlier analysis of 587 of the donors.

The sequencing sample was made of PBMCs. Recombination joined TRBV10-2 with TRBJ2-7, and 11 junctional nucleotides match TRBD1. This clonotype was obtained from a man aged 18 to 30 in good health and CMV-seropositive. The DNA reads TGCGCCAGCAGTGAACCGGACAGGGGGCGATACGAGCAGTACTTC. The encoded protein is CASSEPDRGRYEQYF.